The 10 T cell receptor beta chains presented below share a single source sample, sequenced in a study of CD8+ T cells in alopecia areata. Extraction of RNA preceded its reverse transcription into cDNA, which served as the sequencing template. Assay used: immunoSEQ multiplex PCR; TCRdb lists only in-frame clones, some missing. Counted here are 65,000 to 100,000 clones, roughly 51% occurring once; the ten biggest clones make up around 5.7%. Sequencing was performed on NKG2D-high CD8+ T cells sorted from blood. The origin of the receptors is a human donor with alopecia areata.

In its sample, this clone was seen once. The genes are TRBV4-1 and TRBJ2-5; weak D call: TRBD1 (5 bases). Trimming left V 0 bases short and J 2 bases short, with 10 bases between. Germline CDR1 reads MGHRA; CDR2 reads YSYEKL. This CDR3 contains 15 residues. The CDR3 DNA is TGCGCCAGCAGCCAAGAGGGGCTGCAGCAAGAGACCCAGTACTTC. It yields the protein CASSQEGLQQETQYF.

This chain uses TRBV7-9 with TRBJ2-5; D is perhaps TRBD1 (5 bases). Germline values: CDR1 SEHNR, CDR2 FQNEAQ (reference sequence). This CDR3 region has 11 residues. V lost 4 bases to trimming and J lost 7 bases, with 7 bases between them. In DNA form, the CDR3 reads TGTGCCAGCAGCTCCCAGGGGACCCAGTACTTC. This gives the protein CASSSQGTQYF.

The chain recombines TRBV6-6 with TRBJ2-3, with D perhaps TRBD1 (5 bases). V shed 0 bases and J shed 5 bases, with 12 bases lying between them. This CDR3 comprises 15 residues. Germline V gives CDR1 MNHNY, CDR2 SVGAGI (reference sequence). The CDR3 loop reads CASSYSPGLIDTQYF. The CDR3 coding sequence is TGTGCCAGCAGTTACTCCCCAGGGTTAATAGATACGCAGTATTTT.

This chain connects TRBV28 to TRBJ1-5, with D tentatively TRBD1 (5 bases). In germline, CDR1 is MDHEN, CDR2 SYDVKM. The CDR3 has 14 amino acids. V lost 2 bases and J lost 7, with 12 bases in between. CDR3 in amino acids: CASSLGRVGQPQHF. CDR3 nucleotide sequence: TGTGCCAGCAGTTTAGGCAGGGTCGGACAGCCCCAGCATTTT.

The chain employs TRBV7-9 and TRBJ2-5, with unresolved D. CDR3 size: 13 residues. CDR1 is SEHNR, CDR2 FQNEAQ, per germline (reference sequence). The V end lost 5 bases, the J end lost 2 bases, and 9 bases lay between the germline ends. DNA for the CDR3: TGTGCCAGCAGCCCCCTAGGGCAAGAGACCCAGTACTTC. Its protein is CASSPLGQETQYF.

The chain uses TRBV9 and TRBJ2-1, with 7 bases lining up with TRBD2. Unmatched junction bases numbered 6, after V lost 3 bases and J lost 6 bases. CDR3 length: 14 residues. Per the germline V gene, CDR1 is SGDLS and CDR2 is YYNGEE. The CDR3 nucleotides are TGTGCCAGCAGCGCTACTAGCGCAACCAATGAGCAGTTCTTC. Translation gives CASSATSATNEQFF.

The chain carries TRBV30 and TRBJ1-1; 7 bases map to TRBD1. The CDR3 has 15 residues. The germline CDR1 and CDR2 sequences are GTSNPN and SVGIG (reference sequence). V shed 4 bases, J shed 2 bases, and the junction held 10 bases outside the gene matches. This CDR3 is CAWNPGQIVNTEAFF. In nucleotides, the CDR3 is TGTGCCTGGAACCCGGGACAGATTGTAAACACTGAAGCTTTCTTT.

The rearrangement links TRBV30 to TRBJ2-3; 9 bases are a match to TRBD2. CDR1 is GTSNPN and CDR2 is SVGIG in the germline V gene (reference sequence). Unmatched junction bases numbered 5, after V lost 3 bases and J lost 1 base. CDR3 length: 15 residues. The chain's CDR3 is CAWRGGRAGTDTQYF. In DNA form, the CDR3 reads TGTGCCTGGAGGGGCGGGAGGGCCGGCACAGATACGCAGTATTTT.

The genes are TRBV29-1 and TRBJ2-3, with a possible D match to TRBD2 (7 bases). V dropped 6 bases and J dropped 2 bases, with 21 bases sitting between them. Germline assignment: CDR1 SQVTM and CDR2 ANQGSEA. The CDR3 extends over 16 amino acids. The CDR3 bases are TGCAGCGTCCTAACTGCTGGGGGGGCCCTCACAGATACGCAGTATTTT. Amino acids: CSVLTAGGALTDTQYF.

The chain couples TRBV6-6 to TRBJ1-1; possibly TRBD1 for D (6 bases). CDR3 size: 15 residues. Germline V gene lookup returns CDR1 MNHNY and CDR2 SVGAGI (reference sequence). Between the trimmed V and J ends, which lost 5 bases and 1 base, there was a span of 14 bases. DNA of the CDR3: TGTGCCAGCAGTACCGGGGGGCCTGGGAACACTGAAGCTTTCTTT. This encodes CASSTGGPGNTEAFF.